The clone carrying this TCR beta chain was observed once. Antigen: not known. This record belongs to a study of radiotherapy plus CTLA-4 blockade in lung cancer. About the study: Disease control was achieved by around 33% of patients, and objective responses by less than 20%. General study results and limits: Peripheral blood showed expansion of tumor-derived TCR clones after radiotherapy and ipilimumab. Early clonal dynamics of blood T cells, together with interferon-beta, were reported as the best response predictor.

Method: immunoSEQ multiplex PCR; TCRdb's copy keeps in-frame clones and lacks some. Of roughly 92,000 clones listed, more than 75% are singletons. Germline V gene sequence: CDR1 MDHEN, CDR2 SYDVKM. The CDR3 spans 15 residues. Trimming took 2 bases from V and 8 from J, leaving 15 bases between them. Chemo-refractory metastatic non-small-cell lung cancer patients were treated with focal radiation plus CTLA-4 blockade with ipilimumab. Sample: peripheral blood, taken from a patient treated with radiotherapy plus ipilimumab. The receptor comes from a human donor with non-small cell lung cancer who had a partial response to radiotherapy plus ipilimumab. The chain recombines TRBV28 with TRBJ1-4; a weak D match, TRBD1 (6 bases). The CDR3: CASSLGGRGREKLFF. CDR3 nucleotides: TGTGCCAGCAGTTTAGGGGGCAGGGGAAGAGAAAAACTGTTTTTT. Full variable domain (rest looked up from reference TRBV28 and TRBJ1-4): DVKVTQSSRYLVKRTGEKVFLECVQDMDHENMFWYRQDPGLGLRLIYFSYDVKMKEKGDIPEGYSVSREKKERFSLILESASTNQTSMYLCASSLGGRGREKLFFGSGTQLSVL.